This TCR beta chain was documented in a study of blood T cell repertoires in COVID-19. TCRdb's table, derived via immunoSEQ multiplex PCR, lists solely in-frame clones and lacks some. This table has some 100,000 clones, roughly 80% appearing once. The V end lost 4 bases, the J end lost 5 bases, and 9 bases lay between the germline ends. Germline values: CDR1 SGHDT, CDR2 YYEEEE. This CDR3 spans 13 amino acids. Sequencing used peripheral blood. The receptor comes from a man in his 60s with acute or convalescent COVID-19. The gene calls are TRBV5-6 and TRBJ2-2; no firm D call. CDR3 protein: CASSPSLTGELFF. In DNA, the CDR3 is TGTGCCAGCAGCCCGTCCCTAACCGGGGAGCTGTTTTTT.